This TCR beta chain comes out of a study of blood T cell repertoires in COVID-19. Background on the study: Samples taken during acute and convalescent COVID-19 were collected in the United States, Italy and Spain. Sample material is recorded as cDNA or gDNA derived from T cells, B-cell-depleted T cells, or PBMCs.

Clones were read by immunoSEQ multiplex PCR, and TCRdb kept only the in-frame ones, dropping some. The sample carries tens of thousands of clones, approximately 80% recorded once. The clonotype originates from a woman in her sixties or seventies with acute or convalescent COVID-19. What was sequenced was peripheral blood.

As DNA, the CDR3 is TGTGCCACCTCCAGAGCGGGAGCCACCACCGGGGAGCTGTTTTTT. Translation: CATSRAGATTGELFF. This chain connects TRBV2 to TRBJ2-2; 8 bases agree with TRBD2. This CDR3 region has 15 residues. With 10 bases clipped from V and 4 bases from J, the junction kept 11 bases outside the gene matches. Germline-derived CDR1 and CDR2 are SNHLY and FYNNEI.